This T cell receptor beta chain was retrieved from a study of T cells after yellow fever vaccination. The study's findings and limits: Faster peaking, at day 5 versus 15, marked a secondary response that was weaker.

Per germline, CDR1 LNHNV and CDR2 YYDKDF (reference sequence). Trimming removed 8 bases at V and 5 bases at J, with 18 bases between. The CDR3 consists of 15 residues. In making TCR cDNA, 5'RACE template switching added a universal primer site and UMIs to it. One entry per CDR3 protein results from TCRdb running MiXCR on the 5' RACE reads. The sample shows approximately 70,000 distinct CDR3 sequences, approximately 6.1% of them seen only once. This clonotype was seen a few times. The antigen remains unidentified. This clonotype originated in a man younger than 35 who received the YFV17D yellow fever vaccine. Sequenced material: CD8+ T cells sorted from PBMCs, taken roughly 45 days after the first yellow fever vaccination. The chain couples TRBV15 to TRBJ2-2; D is tentatively TRBD1 or TRBD2 (5 bases each). The CDR3 sequence: CATSWAGALTGELFF. The CDR3, as DNA: TGTGCCACCTCCTGGGCCGGGGCCCTTACCGGGGAGCTGTTTTTT.